This TCR beta chain was sequenced for a study of T cells after yellow fever vaccination. TCRdb reanalysed the 5' RACE reads using MiXCR and keeps one entry per CDR3 protein. The sample lists about 320,000 distinct CDR3 sequences; over 3.5% were seen once. Points from the study as a whole: It was a small share of clonotypes that appeared in both CD4 and CD8 compartments. In post-booster samples, most primary-vaccination clones reappeared (just under 98% CD4, roughly 88% CD8).

This clonotype has ten or more counts. The antigen is unknown. Trimming left V 1 base short and J 4 bases short, with 8 bases between. This CDR3 is 14 amino acids long. This TCR came from a young man who received the YFV17D yellow fever vaccine. V gene TRBV12-3 or TRBV12-4 combines with J gene TRBJ1-5; D remains unclear. The sequenced sample was PBMCs, obtained 15 days after the yellow fever booster vaccination. As DNA, the CDR3 is TGTGCCAGCAGTTTAGTACATTCAAATCAGCCCCAGCATTTT. Protein: CASSLVHSNQPQHF.